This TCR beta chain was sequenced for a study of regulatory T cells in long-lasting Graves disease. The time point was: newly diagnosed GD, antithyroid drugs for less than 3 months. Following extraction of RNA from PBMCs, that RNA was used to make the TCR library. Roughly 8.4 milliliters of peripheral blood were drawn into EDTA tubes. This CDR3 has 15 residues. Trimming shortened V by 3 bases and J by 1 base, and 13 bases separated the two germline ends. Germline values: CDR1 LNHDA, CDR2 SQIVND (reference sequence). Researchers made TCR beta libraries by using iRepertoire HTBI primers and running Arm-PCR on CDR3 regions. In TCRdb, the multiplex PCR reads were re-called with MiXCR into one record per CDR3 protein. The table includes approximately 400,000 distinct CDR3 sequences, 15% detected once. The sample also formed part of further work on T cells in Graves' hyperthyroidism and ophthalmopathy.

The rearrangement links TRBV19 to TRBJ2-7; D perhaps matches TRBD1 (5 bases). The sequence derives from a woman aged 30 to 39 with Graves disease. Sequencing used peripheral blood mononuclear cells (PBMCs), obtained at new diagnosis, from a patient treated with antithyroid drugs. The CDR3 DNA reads TGTGCCAGTAGTATCGCCCAGGGTGCGTCCTACGAGCAGTACTTC. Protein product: CASSIAQGASYEQYF.